This T cell receptor (beta chain) appears in the sequencing data of a study of blood T cell repertoires in COVID-19. The overall study: Collection of acute and convalescent COVID-19 samples took place in the United States, Italy and Spain. T cells, B-cell-depleted T cells, or PBMCs supplied cDNA or gDNA.

As handled by the study authors: Cell counts per sample came from amplifying reference gene primers. Using immunoSEQ multiplex PCR, the repertoire was profiled, and TCRdb retains in-frame clones only, with some absent. V and J calls and clone size are given by that table; D and trimming were obtained from the DNA. The sample includes about 250,000 clones, 85% to 90% of them seen just once. The CDR3 length is 14 residues. Losses at the gene ends were 3 bases for V and 6 bases for J; bases not matched to a gene: 0. CDR1 and CDR2 from the germline V gene are LNHNV and YYDKDF (reference sequence). The V and J genes are TRBV15 and TRBJ2-2; the match to TRBD1 covers 11 bases. The sequenced sample consisted of peripheral blood. The source of this sequence is a man older than 75 with acute or convalescent COVID-19. CDR3 coding DNA: TGTGCCACCAGCAGGGGACAGGGGGCCGGGGAGCTGTTTTTT. It specifies CATSRGQGAGELFF.